This T cell receptor (beta chain) was recorded in a study of cytomegalovirus exposure and HLA in healthy donors. General study findings and limits: Among CMV-associated TCR beta chains, most appeared HLA-restricted in a later analysis. Compared with the roughly 730-donor mean, an Asian-associated ancestry cluster reportedly had fewer N-insertions, according to a later analysis.

Researchers ran the PCR with 60 Vbeta and 13 Jbeta primers. Here immunoSEQ multiplex PCR was the method, and the copy in TCRdb shows in-frame clones only, minus some. The repertoire holds around 250,000 clones, with 75% to 85% as singletons. This clone was recorded only once. Antigen unknown. Germline loops: CDR1 SGHDN, CDR2 FVKESK. V was shortened by 1 base and J by 0 bases, with 9 bases between the two germline ends. The CDR3 has 15 amino acids. The source is a woman in her sixties or seventies in good health and CMV-seropositive. The rearrangement uses TRBV14 and TRBJ1-2; D gene uncertain. Sequenced material: PBMCs. The chain's CDR3 is CASSQVQRANYGYTF. The CDR3 nucleotides read TGTGCCAGCAGCCAAGTACAGAGGGCTAACTATGGCTACACCTTC.